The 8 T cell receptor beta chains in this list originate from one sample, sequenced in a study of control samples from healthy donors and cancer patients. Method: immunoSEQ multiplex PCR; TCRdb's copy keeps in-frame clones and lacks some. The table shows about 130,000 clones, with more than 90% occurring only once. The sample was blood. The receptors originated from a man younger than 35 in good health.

The CDR3 protein is CASSQELAGGRRQETQYF. The CDR3 region has the DNA TGTGCCAGCAGCCAAGAGCTAGCGGGGGGGCGCCGCCAAGAGACCCAGTACTTC. The chain links TRBV4-2 to TRBJ2-5; 12 nucleotides line up with TRBD2. CDR3 length: 18 residues. Germline assignment: CDR1 LGHNA and CDR2 YNFKEQ. J gave up 1 base and V 0 bases, and 6 bases lay outside the gene matches.

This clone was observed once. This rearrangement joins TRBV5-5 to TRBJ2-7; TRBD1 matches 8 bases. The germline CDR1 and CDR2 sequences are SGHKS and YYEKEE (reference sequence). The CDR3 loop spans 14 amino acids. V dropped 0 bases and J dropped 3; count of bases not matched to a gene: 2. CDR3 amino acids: CASSLAGTGYEQYF. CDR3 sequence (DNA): TGTGCCAGCAGCTTGGCCGGGACAGGCTACGAGCAGTACTTC.

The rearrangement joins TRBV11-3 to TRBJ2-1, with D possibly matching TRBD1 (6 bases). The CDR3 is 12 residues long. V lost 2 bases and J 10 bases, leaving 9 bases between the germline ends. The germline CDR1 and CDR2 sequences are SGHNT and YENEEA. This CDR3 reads CASSLPGGEQFF. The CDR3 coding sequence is TGTGCCAGCAGCTTACCTGGGGGCGAGCAGTTCTTC.

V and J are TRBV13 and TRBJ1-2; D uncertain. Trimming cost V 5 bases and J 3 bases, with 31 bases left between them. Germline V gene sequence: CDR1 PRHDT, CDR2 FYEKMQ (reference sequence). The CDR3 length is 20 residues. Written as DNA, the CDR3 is TGTGCCAGCAGCCACGGACTTCGGGCTTTGGCTTCCGTTTTTGACTATGGCTACACCTTC. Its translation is CASSHGLRALASVFDYGYTF.

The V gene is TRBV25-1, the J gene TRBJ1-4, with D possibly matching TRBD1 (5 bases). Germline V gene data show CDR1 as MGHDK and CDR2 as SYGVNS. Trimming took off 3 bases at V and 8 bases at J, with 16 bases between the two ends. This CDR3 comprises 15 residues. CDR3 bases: TGTGCCAGCAGTGAGACAGTGACCCTAAAGGAAAAACTGTTTTTT. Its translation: CASSETVTLKEKLFF.

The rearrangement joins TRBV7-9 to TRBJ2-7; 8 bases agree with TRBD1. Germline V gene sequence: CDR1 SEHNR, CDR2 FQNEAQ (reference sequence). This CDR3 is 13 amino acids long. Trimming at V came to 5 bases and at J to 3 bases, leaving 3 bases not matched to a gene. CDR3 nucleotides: TGTGCCAGCAGCGGACAGGGATTCTACGAGCAGTACTTC. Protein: CASSGQGFYEQYF.

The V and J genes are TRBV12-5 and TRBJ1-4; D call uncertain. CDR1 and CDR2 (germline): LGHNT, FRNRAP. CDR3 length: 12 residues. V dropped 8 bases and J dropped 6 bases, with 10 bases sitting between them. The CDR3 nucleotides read TGTGCTAGTTCCGTAACCGATGAAAAACTGTTTTTT. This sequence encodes CASSVTDEKLFF.

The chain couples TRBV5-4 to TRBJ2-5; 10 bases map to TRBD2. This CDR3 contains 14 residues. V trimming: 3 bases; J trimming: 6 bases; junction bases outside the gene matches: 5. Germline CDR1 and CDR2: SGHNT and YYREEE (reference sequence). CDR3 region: CASSSLAGGKTQYF. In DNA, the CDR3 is TGTGCCAGCAGCTCTTTAGCGGGGGGAAAGACCCAGTACTTC.